This entry describes one TCR beta chain. The target antigen is unknown. The CDR3 is 13 amino acids. Trimming cost V 2 bases and J 4 bases, with 9 bases left between them. Germline V gene lookup returns CDR1 GTSNPN and CDR2 SVGIG (reference sequence). The source of the sample is a study of immune cell composition in non-small cell lung cancer. Whole-study findings and limits: Lung squamous cell carcinoma tumours had significantly higher top 10 clone scores and productive clonality than lung adenocarcinoma.

Profiling relied on immunoSEQ multiplex PCR, and the TCRdb table lists in-frame clones only, not all of them. There are 8,500 to 14,000 clones in the sample; 50% to 75% occur only once, and over 15% lies in the top ten. Material for sequencing was lung tumor tissue. The chain uses TRBV30 and TRBJ2-1; a weak D match, TRBD2 (5 bases). The clonotype was recovered from a human donor with non-small cell lung cancer. In nucleotides, the CDR3 is TGTGCCTGGAGTATGACTACTTACAATGAGCAGTTCTTC. Protein: CAWSMTTYNEQFF.